Reported below is one T cell receptor beta chain. No antigen is known for it. No base quality information exists; no much larger clone differs at one position. These data come from a study of shared T cell receptors in the human thymus (dated by TCRdb to the early 2020s). Background for the entire study: The study investigated the way shared, self-reactive T-cell receptor alpha chains are produced in the human thymus.

V lost 1 base and J lost 0 bases; the stretch between them is 9 bases long. Including cysteine and phenylalanine, the CDR3 has 15 amino acids. Just CDR3 DNA is preserved here, 45 bases in frame from base 1. In the germline V gene, CDR1 corresponds to SNHLY and CDR2 to FYNNEI. The library relied on the immunoSEQ multiplex PCR assay. Held by TCRdb, this immuneACCESS table contains in-frame sequences only and omits some clones. Under half of the omission traces to an unresolved V gene where checked; the cause of the rest is unknown. For this sample the table gives about 380,000 clones, of which around 93% were detected only once. The ten largest clones take up approximately 0.02% of the sample.

This sequence was found in a human donor. The sequence is built from TRBV2 and TRBJ1-1; the D gene lacks a confident call. Specimen: thymocytes. The CDR3 corresponds to CASSEEIALNTEAFF. The DNA reads as follows: TGTGCCAGCAGTGAAGAGATAGCCCTGAACACTGAAGCTTTCTTT.